Reported below is one T cell receptor beta chain. V shed 3 bases and J shed 6 bases, with 12 bases lying between them. Germline lookup yields CDR1 MNHNY and CDR2 SVGAGI (reference sequence). The CDR3 runs 14 residues. In the original processing: Reference gene primers were amplified, and this amplification served to estimate nucleated cell counts. Sequencing was performed with immunoSEQ multiplex PCR; in TCRdb, only in-frame clones are kept and a portion is missing. V and J calls and clone size are those listed in that table; D and trimming were worked out from the DNA. The repertoire holds around 64,000 clones, with just over 85% as singletons. This sample is part of a study of blood T cell repertoires in COVID-19. For the study at large: Italy, Spain and the United States were the sources of the convalescent and acute COVID-19 samples. Sources were T cells, B-cell-depleted T cells, or PBMCs; the material itself was cDNA or gDNA.

Sequenced input: peripheral blood. The receptor was isolated from a man aged 50-59 years with active COVID-19. The chain combines TRBV6-6 with TRBJ2-1; TRBD2 might be the D (6 bases). The CDR3 DNA follows: TGTGCCAGCAGTTATCGGAGGGGTGGCAATGAGCAGTTCTTC. It codes for CASSYRRGGNEQFF.